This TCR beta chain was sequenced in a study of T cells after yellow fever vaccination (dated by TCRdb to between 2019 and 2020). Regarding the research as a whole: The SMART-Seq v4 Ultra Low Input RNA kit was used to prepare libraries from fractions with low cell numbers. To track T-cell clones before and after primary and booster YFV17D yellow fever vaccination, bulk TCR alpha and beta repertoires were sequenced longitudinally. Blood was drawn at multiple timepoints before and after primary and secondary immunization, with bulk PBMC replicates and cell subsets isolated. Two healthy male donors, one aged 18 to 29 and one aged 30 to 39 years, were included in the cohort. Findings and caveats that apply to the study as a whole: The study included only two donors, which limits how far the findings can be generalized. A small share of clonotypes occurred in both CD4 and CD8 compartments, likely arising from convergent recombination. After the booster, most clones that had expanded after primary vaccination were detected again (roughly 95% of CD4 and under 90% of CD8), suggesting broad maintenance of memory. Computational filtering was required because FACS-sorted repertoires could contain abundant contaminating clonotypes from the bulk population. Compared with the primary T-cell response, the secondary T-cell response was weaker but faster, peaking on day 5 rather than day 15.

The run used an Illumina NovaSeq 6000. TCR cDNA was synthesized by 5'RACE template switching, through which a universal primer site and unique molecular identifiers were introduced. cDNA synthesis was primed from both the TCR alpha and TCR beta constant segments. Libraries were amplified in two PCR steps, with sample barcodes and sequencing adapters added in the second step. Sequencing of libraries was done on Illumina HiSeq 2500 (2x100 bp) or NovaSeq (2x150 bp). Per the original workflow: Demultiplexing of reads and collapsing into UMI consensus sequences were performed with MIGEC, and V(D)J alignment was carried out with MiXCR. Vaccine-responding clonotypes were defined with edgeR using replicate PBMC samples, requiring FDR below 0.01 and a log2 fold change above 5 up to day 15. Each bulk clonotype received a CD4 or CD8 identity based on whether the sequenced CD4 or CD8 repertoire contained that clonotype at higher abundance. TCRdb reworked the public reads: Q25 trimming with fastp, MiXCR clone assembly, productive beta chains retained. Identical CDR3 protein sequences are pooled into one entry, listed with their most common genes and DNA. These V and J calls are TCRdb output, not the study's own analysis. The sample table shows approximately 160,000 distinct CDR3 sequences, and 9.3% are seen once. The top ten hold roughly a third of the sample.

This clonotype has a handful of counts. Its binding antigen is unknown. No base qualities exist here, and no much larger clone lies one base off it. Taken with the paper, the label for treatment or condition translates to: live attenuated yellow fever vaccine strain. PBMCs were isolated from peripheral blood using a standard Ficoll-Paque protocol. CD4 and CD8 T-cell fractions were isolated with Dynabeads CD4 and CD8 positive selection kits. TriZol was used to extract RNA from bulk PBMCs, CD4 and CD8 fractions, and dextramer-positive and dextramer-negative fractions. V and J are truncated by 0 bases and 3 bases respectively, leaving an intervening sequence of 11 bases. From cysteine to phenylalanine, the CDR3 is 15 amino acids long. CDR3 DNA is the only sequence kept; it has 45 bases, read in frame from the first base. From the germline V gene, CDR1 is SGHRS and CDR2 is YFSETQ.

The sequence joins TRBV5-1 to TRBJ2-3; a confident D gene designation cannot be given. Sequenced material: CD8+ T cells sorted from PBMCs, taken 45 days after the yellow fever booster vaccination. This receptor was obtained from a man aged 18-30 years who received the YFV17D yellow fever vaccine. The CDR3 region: CASSLDSPGTDTQYF. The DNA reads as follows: TGCGCCAGCAGCTTGGACTCCCCTGGGACAGATACGCAGTATTTT.